This T cell receptor beta chain comes out of a study of OX40 agonist ivuxolimab in advanced cancers. A note on the overall study: The costimulatory receptor OX40 (CD134) was targeted by ivuxolimab, a fully human IgG2 agonistic monoclonal antibody. Intravenous ivuxolimab was administered to patients every 2 weeks at six dose levels: 0.01, 0.1, 0.3, 1.5, 3 and 10 mg/kg. Among the approximately 54 dose-escalation patients, around 20 had hepatocellular carcinoma, roughly 15 melanoma, 9 renal cell carcinoma and 9 head and neck cancer. In the dose-escalation cohort, 65% to 90% of patients were male, and the mean age was around 60 years, with a range of 23 to 79. Prior anti-PD-1, anti-PD-L1 or anti-CTLA-4 therapy was permitted, and less than 45% of dose-escalation patients had received checkpoint inhibitors. Partial responses were achieved by three dose-escalation patients, of whom one had hepatocellular carcinoma and two had cutaneous melanoma. The point of sequencing TCRbeta in the periphery was to test whether ivuxolimab changed TCR sequence diversity and drove clonal T-cell expansion. The monotherapy dose-escalation portion (N of about 50 patients) of the phase I ivuxolimab trial is reported in the paper. Points the paper makes about the study in general: On average, CD8+ T cells showed more expanded clones than CD4+ T cells after ivuxolimab. Low levels of normalized T-cell clonal expansion were also seen in some patients who did not respond. In the 0.1-3.0 mg/kg groups, partial responders were among the patients with the lowest normalized peripheral clonal expansion, particularly in CD8+ T cells. The antigen specificity of the peripheral T cells that underwent clonal expansion was not determined. At doses of 0.1 to 3.0 mg/kg, clonal expansion of both CD4+ and CD8+ blood T cells was observed from baseline to week 6.

Worth noting for this clone: No cognate antigen has been identified for it. Base qualities are not recorded, but no much larger clone differs from it by a single base.

Trimming takes 9 bases from V and 0 bases from J, and the germline ends sit 13 bases apart. The CDR1 and CDR2 encoded by the germline V gene are ENHRY and SYGVKD. The CDR3 holds 14 amino acids from the cysteine to the phenylalanine. Only the CDR3 DNA stays, 42 bases, in frame from base 1. Patients with autoimmune disease history or receiving systemic immunosuppression were excluded from the trial. Peripheral blood for TCR sequencing was collected from all dose cohorts at baseline, on cycle 4 day 1, and on cycle 7 day 1. The samples were taken from a phase I, first-in-human, multicenter, open-label dose-escalation trial of ivuxolimab. Adults with locally advanced or metastatic melanoma, renal cell, hepatocellular, or head and neck squamous cell carcinoma were enrolled in the trial. CD4+ and CD8+ T cells were sorted separately from peripheral blood before TCR sequencing. Genomic DNA was isolated from the sorted cells so that the TCRbeta CDR3 region could be sequenced. The immunoSEQ Assay was used for sequencing of TCRbeta CDR3 regions. The immuneACCESS repertoire file appears here via TCRdb, limited to in-frame rearrangements. These files lack a portion of the clones; in checked studies, under half of the deficit traces to unresolved V genes, and the cause of the others is not known. The sample profile shows around 63,000 clones; 75% to 90% of them were found once. The ten largest clones take up roughly a tenth of the sample.

The sequencing used CD4+ or CD8+ T cells sorted from blood, collected in a trial of the OX40 agonist ivuxolimab. This TCR was recovered from an adult with an advanced solid tumor such as melanoma, head and neck, liver or kidney cancer. The chain is encoded by TRBV10-3 joined to TRBJ2-3, with TRBD2 tentatively as D gene (5 bases match). The DNA sequence is TGTGCCATTTCTGGGCGGACTAGCACAGATACGCAGTATTTT. This is translated as CAISGRTSTDTQYF.